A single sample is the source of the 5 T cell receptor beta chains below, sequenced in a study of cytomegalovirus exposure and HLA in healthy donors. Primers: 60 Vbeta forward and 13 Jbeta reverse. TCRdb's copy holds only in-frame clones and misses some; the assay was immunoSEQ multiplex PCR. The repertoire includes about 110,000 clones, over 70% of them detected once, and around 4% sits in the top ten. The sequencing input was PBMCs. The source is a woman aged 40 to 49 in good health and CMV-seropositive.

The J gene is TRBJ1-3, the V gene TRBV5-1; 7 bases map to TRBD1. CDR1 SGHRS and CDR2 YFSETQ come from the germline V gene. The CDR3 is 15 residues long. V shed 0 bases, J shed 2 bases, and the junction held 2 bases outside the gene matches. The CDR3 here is CASSLGQGAGNTIYF. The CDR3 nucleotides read TGCGCCAGCAGCTTGGGCCAGGGGGCTGGAAACACCATATATTTT.

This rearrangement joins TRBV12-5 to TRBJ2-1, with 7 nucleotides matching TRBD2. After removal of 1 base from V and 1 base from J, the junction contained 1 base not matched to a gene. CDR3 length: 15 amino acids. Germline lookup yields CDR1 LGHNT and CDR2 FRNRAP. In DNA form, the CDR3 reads TGTGCTAGTGGTTTGGGACTAGCTTCCTACAATGAGCAGTTCTTC. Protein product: CASGLGLASYNEQFF.

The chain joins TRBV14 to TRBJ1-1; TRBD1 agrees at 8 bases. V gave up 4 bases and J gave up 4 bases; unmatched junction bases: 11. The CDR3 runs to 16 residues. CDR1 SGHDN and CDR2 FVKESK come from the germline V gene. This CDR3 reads CASSLRTGRLSTEAFF. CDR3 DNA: TGTGCCAGCAGCCTCCGGACAGGGCGGCTTAGCACTGAAGCTTTCTTT.

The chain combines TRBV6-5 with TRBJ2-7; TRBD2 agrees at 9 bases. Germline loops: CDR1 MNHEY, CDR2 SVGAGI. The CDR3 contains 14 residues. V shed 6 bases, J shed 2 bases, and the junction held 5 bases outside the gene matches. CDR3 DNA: TGTGCCAGCAGGAATAGCGGGGGCCCCTACGAGCAGTACTTC. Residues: CASRNSGGPYEQYF.

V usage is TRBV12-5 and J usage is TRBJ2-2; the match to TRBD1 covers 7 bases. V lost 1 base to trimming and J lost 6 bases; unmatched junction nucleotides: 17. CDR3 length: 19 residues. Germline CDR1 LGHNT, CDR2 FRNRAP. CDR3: CASGLGPWDSTAAAGELFF. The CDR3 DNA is TGTGCTAGTGGTTTGGGACCTTGGGACAGCACAGCTGCAGCCGGGGAGCTGTTTTTT.